One and the same sample provided the 28 T cell receptor beta chains below, sequenced in a study of blood T cell repertoires in COVID-19. The data were produced by immunoSEQ multiplex PCR, yet TCRdb's version contains in-frame clones alone and is incomplete. The sample holds roughly 190,000 clones, around nine tenths seen once. The sequenced sample was peripheral blood. The source of these receptors is a man aged 45-60 years with acute or convalescent COVID-19.

This clone was seen just once. The rearrangement uses TRBV6-5 and TRBJ2-3, with 11 bases that match TRBD2. Germline trimming cut 4 bases from V and 1 base from J; bases unmatched to any gene: 4. Germline CDR1 and CDR2: MNHEY and SVGAGI. CDR3 length equals 16 residues. In DNA form, the CDR3 reads TGTGCCAGCAGTTCGACTAGCGGGGTGGGCACAGATACGCAGTATTTT. Its translation is CASSSTSGVGTDTQYF.

The rearrangement joins TRBV7-9 to TRBJ2-1; tentatively, D is TRBD2 (5 bases). Trimming removed 5 bases from V and 2 bases from J, with 13 bases in between. CDR1 is SEHNR and CDR2 is FQNEAQ in the germline V gene (reference sequence). The CDR3 has 15 amino acids. The CDR3 spells CASSPDRGPYNEQFF. CDR3 DNA: TGTGCCAGCAGCCCCGACCGGGGTCCCTACAATGAGCAGTTCTTC. The variable domain in full, completed from reference TRBV7-9 and TRBJ2-1, reads DTGVSQNPRHKITKRGQNVTFRCDPISEHNRLYWYRQTLGQGPEFLTYFQNEAQLEKSRLLSDRFSAERPKGSFSTLEIQRTEQGDSAMYLCASSPDRGPYNEQFFGPGTRLTVL.

The chain couples TRBV3-1 (or the pseudogene TRBV3-2) to TRBJ1-2, with D unresolved. V lost 4 bases and J lost 4, with 13 bases in between. The CDR3 consists of 14 residues. Germline V CDR1 and CDR2: LGHDT, YNNKEL (reference sequence). CDR3 in amino acids: CASSPGRGTYGYTF. For the CDR3, the DNA is TGTGCCAGCAGCCCCGGGCGGGGAACCTATGGCTACACCTTC.

This clone showed up just once. The chain links TRBV4-1 to TRBJ2-5; TRBD2 is a possible D gene (5 bases). V was pared by 1 base and J by 5 bases, with 14 bases between. Per germline, CDR1 MGHRA and CDR2 YSYEKL. This CDR3 contains 15 residues. The CDR3 sequence is CASSQATPGGETQYF. CDR3 nucleotides: TGCGCCAGCAGCCAAGCAACCCCCGGCGGGGAGACCCAGTACTTC.

The rearrangement links TRBV23-1 to TRBJ2-7; 11 bases agree with TRBD1. TRBV23-1 is marked as an open reading frame, function uncertain. V was clipped by 10 bases and J by 3 bases; unmatched bases: 11. The CDR3 loop spans 15 amino acids. CDR3 sequence: CAIILPDRGLYEQYF. DNA of the CDR3: TGCGCCATCATATTACCGGACAGGGGGCTCTACGAGCAGTACTTC.

The chain carries TRBV11-2 and TRBJ2-7, with TRBD2 identical over 11 bases. Germline V lookup: CDR1 SGHAT, CDR2 FQNNGV. V gave up 2 bases and J gave up 3 bases; unmatched junction bases: 0. The CDR3 runs 14 residues. CDR3 DNA: TGTGCCAGCAGCTTAACTAGCGGGGGCTACGAGCAGTACTTC. Protein: CASSLTSGGYEQYF.

The CDR3 nucleotides are TGTGCCAGCAGCGGGGGGGTACCCCAGCCCCAGCATTTT. It translates to CASSGGVPQPQHF. The chain joins TRBV2 to TRBJ1-5; TRBD1 is a possible D gene (5 bases). V lost 6 bases and J 7 bases, leaving 13 bases between the germline ends. Germline values: CDR1 SNHLY, CDR2 FYNNEI. This CDR3 has 13 residues. Looking up the rest from reference TRBV2 and TRBJ1-5 gives the full variable domain: EPEVTQTPSHQVTQMGQEVILRCVPISNHLYFYWYRQILGQKVEFLVSFYNNEISEKSEIFDDQFSVERPDGSNFTLKIRSTKLEDSAMYFCASSGGVPQPQHFGDGTRLSIL.

The rearrangement uses TRBV23-1 and TRBJ2-1, with a possible D match to TRBD1 (5 bases). TRBV23-1 is an open reading frame, and its role is uncertain. Deletions cut 0 bases from V and 5 bases from J, with 26 bases between. The CDR3 consists of 20 residues. As DNA, the CDR3 is TGCGCCAGCAGTCAATCACGCCTTAGAAGCCCAGGACATCGTAACAATGAGCAGTTCTTC. It translates to CASSQSRLRSPGHRNNEQFF.

This chain links TRBV28 with TRBJ1-6; D ambiguous. This CDR3 comprises 13 residues. From germline, CDR1 is MDHEN and CDR2 SYDVKM. The germline V and J ends were trimmed by 3 bases and 6 bases, with 6 bases remaining between them. The CDR3 is CASSFLRNSPLHF. The CDR3 DNA follows: TGTGCCAGCAGTTTCTTGCGTAATTCACCCCTCCACTTT.

The rearrangement uses TRBV5-4 and TRBJ1-2; tentative D call: TRBD1 (6 bases). Germline values: CDR1 SGHNT, CDR2 YYREEE (reference sequence). The CDR3 is 14 amino acids. The germline V and J ends were trimmed by 9 bases and 8 bases, with 23 bases remaining between them. CDR3 in DNA: TGTGCCACCACCCGGGGGGGGCGAGCGGAGGGCTACACCTTC. Its protein product is CATTRGGRAEGYTF.

The chain carries TRBV27 and TRBJ2-4; unclear D gene. Germline V lookup: CDR1 MNHEY, CDR2 SMNVEV (reference sequence). Deletions cut 2 bases from V and 3 bases from J, with 11 bases between. This CDR3 contains 15 residues. CDR3 in DNA: TGTGCCAGCAGTTTAAGTGTAGTAGTCAAAAACATTCAGTACTTC. Translated, it gives CASSLSVVVKNIQYF.

The V gene is TRBV27, the J gene TRBJ2-2; D possibly corresponds to TRBD2 (5 bases). Germline V lookup: CDR1 MNHEY, CDR2 SMNVEV (reference sequence). The CDR3 spans 15 residues. Between the trimmed V and J ends, which lost 6 bases and 3 bases, there was a span of 14 bases. The DNA for the CDR3 is TGTGCCAGCAGAACCGGCGGGTCTCACACCGGGGAGCTGTTTTTT. This encodes CASRTGGSHTGELFF.

V gene TRBV27 combines with J gene TRBJ2-3; 8 positions agree with TRBD2. Trimming took 5 bases from V and 4 from J; bases not matched to a gene: 11. CDR1 and CDR2 (germline): MNHEY, SMNVEV (reference sequence). This CDR3 contains 16 residues. CDR3 DNA sequence: TGTGCCAGCAGTCCTCGAGCGGGAGCTAGCCCAGATACGCAGTATTTT. It is translated as CASSPRAGASPDTQYF.

The J gene is TRBJ1-5, the V gene TRBV6-1; a possible D gene is TRBD1 (6 bases). The V gene's germline CDR1 is MNHNS and CDR2 SASEGT. The V end was cut by 2 bases, the J end by 0 bases, with 11 bases between. The CDR3 has 16 amino acids. CDR3 DNA: TGTGCCAGCAGTGAACTGGGCAGGGGTAGCAATCAGCCCCAGCATTTT. Its protein product is CASSELGRGSNQPQHF.

CDR3 residues: CASSGDSNTGELFF. CDR3 sequence (DNA): TGTGCCAGCAGTGGGGACAGCAACACCGGGGAGCTGTTTTTT. The chain is built from TRBV2 and TRBJ2-2; TRBD1 matches 7 bases. J was trimmed by 2 bases and V by 4 bases; bases with no gene match: 1. The CDR3 length is 14 residues. From germline, CDR1 is SNHLY and CDR2 FYNNEI.

V is TRBV6-2 or TRBV6-3 and J is TRBJ1-2; no clear D. This CDR3 contains 13 residues. The germline V gene encodes CDR1 MNHEY and CDR2 SVGEGT. Trimming pared 2 bases from V and 5 bases from J, leaving 9 bases between. CDR3 DNA sequence: TGTGCCAGCAGTTACGAGTTGCGGTATGGCTACACCTTC. This gives the protein CASSYELRYGYTF.

This clone showed up just once. V and J are TRBV24-1 and TRBJ1-2; D perhaps matches TRBD1 (6 bases). CDR1 and CDR2 from the germline V gene are KGHDR and SFDVKD. The V end lost 5 bases, the J end lost 6 bases, and 9 bases lay between the germline ends. This CDR3 is 12 amino acids long. The CDR3 region has the DNA TGTGCCACCAGTGCAGGGGTCAATGGCTACACCTTC. Its translation: CATSAGVNGYTF.

The rearrangement joins TRBV6-2 or TRBV6-3 to TRBJ1-5; D call uncertain. Germline CDR1 MNHEY, CDR2 SVGEGT. This CDR3 spans 15 amino acids. Trimming removed 0 bases at V and 5 bases at J, with 11 bases between. CDR3 residues: CASSYSRSSYQPQHF. CDR3 coding DNA: TGTGCCAGCAGTTACTCGAGGTCAAGCTATCAGCCCCAGCATTTT.

The V and J genes are TRBV9 and TRBJ2-2; D remains unclear. The CDR3 has 16 residues. V dropped 0 bases and J dropped 2 bases, with 11 bases sitting between them. Germline CDR1 SGDLS, CDR2 YYNGEE. In DNA, the CDR3 is TGTGCCAGCAGCGTAGCAGGCGATCTTAACACCGGGGAGCTGTTTTTT. Amino acid sequence: CASSVAGDLNTGELFF.

V usage is TRBV19 and J usage is TRBJ2-3, with D tentatively TRBD2 (5 bases). This CDR3 spans 14 amino acids. Germline assignment: CDR1 LNHDA and CDR2 SQIVND (reference sequence). The V gene lost 3 bases and the J gene lost 2 bases, with 9 bases spanning the gap. CDR3 sequence (DNA): TGTGCCAGTAGTATTTTGAGGGACACAGATACGCAGTATTTT. Amino acid sequence: CASSILRDTDTQYF.

The rearrangement links TRBV6-2 or TRBV6-3 to TRBJ2-5, with TRBD2 matching over 11 bases. The germline gives CDR1 MNHEY, CDR2 SVGEGT. The CDR3 extends over 15 amino acids. V lost 5 bases, J lost 5 bases, and 7 bases stayed unmatched. The CDR3 here is CASSVSGGASETQYF. CDR3 bases: TGTGCCAGCAGTGTTAGCGGGGGGGCCAGTGAGACCCAGTACTTC.

The chain recombines TRBV27 with TRBJ2-7; tentatively, D is TRBD1 (5 bases). Trimming pared 7 bases from V and 2 bases from J, leaving 15 bases between. Germline V gene data show CDR1 as MNHEY and CDR2 as SMNVEV (reference sequence). This CDR3 contains 14 residues. CDR3 sequence reads: CASTPGPTAYEQYF. Written as DNA, the CDR3 is TGTGCCAGCACCCCGGGCCCGACAGCCTACGAGCAGTACTTC.

The chain links TRBV5-6 to TRBJ1-6, with 7 positions matching TRBD1. V was pared by 0 bases and J by 6 bases, with 6 bases of the junction left unmatched. Germline lookup yields CDR1 SGHDT and CDR2 YYEEEE. The CDR3 covers 16 residues. The CDR3: CASSLGDRTFNSPLHF. CDR3 bases: TGTGCCAGCAGCTTGGGGGACAGAACCTTTAATTCACCCCTCCACTTT.

This rearrangement joins TRBV5-4 to TRBJ1-6; D uncertain. CDR1 and CDR2 (germline): SGHNT, YYREEE (reference sequence). This CDR3 contains 17 residues. V lost 2 bases and J lost 3, with 15 bases in between. The DNA of the CDR3 is TGTGCCAGCAGCTTACGCAGAGGGATGAGCTATAATTCACCCCTCCACTTT. It yields the protein CASSLRRGMSYNSPLHF.

V usage is TRBV7-9 and J usage is TRBJ1-4; TRBD1 agrees at 7 bases. With 5 bases clipped from V and 0 bases from J, the junction kept 6 bases outside the gene matches. The CDR3 runs to 16 residues. In germline, CDR1 is SEHNR, CDR2 FQNEAQ (reference sequence). DNA for the CDR3: TGTGCCAGCAGCAGTCGGGACAGCGCAACTAATGAAAAACTGTTTTTT. As protein: CASSSRDSATNEKLFF.

The rearrangement joins TRBV11-2 to TRBJ1-1, with D unclear. V was trimmed by 1 base and J by 4 bases, leaving 7 bases between them. Germline V gene sequence: CDR1 SGHAT, CDR2 FQNNGV. The CDR3 consists of 13 residues. The CDR3 bases are TGTGCCAGCAGCTTAGCCGCGGGCACTGAAGCTTTCTTT. Its translation: CASSLAAGTEAFF.

This clone was seen a single time. The rearrangement links TRBV7-8 to TRBJ2-6; D perhaps matches TRBD2 (6 bases). The germline V and J ends were trimmed by 2 bases and 4 bases, with 12 bases remaining between them. Germline lookup yields CDR1 SGHVS and CDR2 FQNEAQ. The CDR3 is 16 amino acids. The CDR3 nucleotides are TGTGCCAGCAGCTTAACCGGCGGGGCGGGGGCCAACGTCCTGACTTTC. This translates into CASSLTGGAGANVLTF.

The J gene is TRBJ1-4, the V gene TRBV6-1; TRBD1 matches at 10 bases. The CDR3 is 14 amino acids. Germline V CDR1 and CDR2: MNHNS, SASEGT. Losses at the gene ends were 3 bases for V and 7 bases for J; bases not matched to a gene: 2. CDR3 DNA sequence: TGTGCCAGCAGTGAGGGACAGGGGCCTGAAAAACTGTTTTTT. As protein: CASSEGQGPEKLFF.